The subject of this entry is one TCR beta chain. Antigen: not known. The germline gives CDR1 MNHEY, CDR2 SMNVEV (reference sequence). The length of the CDR3 is 17 residues. J lost 3 bases, V lost 3 bases, and 6 bases had no gene match. Libraries were prepared by immunoSEQ multiplex PCR; TCRdb keeps only in-frame clonotypes and omits some of them. This sample carries some 600,000 clones, around 96% of them seen once, and the ten largest clones take 0.11%. The sample is drawn from a study of shared clonotypes between healthy human individuals. Overall study context: Researchers assigned three CD4 naive, three CD4 memory, two CD8 naive and one CD8 memory plate to each donor. Findings and limits, study-wide: Expectations were that clonotype sharing among donors would be affected by sequencing depth.

Positively selected for CCR7, the CD45RO-negative cells used as naive CD8 cells excluded terminally differentiated effector memory CD45RA+ cells. Every donor was a Caucasian adult from Nashville, Tennessee. J is TRBJ2-1 and V is TRBV27; TRBD2 aligns across 12 bases. The sample consisted of naive CD8+ T cells sorted from blood. This sequence originates from a woman aged 25 to 45 in good health. In DNA, the CDR3 is TGTGCCAGCAGTTTGACCGGGACTAGCGGGCGCTACAATGAGCAGTTCTTC. This sequence encodes CASSLTGTSGRYNEQFF.